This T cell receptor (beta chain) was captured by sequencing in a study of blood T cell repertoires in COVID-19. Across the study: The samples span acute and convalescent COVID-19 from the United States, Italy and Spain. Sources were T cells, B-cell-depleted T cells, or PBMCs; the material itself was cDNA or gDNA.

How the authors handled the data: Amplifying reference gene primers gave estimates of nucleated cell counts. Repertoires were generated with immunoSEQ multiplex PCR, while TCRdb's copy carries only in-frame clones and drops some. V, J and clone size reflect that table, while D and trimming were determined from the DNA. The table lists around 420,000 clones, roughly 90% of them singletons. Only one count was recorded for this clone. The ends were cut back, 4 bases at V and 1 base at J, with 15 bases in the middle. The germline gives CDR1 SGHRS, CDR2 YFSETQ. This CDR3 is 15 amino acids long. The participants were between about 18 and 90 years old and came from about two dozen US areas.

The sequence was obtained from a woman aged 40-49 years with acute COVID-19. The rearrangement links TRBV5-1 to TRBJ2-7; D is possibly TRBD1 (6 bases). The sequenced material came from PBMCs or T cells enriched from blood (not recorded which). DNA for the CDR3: TGCGCCAGCAGCCCCTCTCAGGGGTCGTCCTACGAGCAGTACTTC. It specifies CASSPSQGSSYEQYF.